The rows below give T cell receptor beta chains drawn from one sample of a study of cytomegalovirus exposure and HLA in healthy donors. TCRdb's copy holds only in-frame clones and misses some; the assay was immunoSEQ multiplex PCR. The sample lists 100,000 to 150,000 clones; roughly 82% were seen once. Sequenced input: PBMCs. These receptors originate from a man aged 45 to 65 in good health and CMV-seronegative. The CDR3 runs from the conserved cysteine through the conserved F or W.

j_gene: TRBJ2-5; v_gene: TRBV11-2; CDR3aa: CASSEGPETQYF
j_gene: TRBJ2-3; v_gene: TRBV7-9; CDR3aa: CASSFSVGQNTDTQYF
j_gene: TRBJ2-1; v_gene: TRBV7-6; CDR3aa: CASSPLAGHNEQFF
j_gene: TRBJ1-5; v_gene: TRBV6-1; CDR3aa: CASSELWDSAAQHF
j_gene: TRBJ1-1; v_gene: TRBV5-1; CDR3aa: CASSSQGMGTEAFF
j_gene: TRBJ2-1; v_gene: TRBV4-1; CDR3aa: CASSQQRTGTSGYNEQFF
j_gene: TRBJ1-5; v_gene: TRBV19; CDR3aa: CASSILQGQPYSNQPQHF
j_gene: TRBJ1-4; v_gene: TRBV6-5; CDR3aa: CASRRQEGAEKLFF
j_gene: TRBJ1-1; v_gene: TRBV19; CDR3aa: CASSKDSAHTEAFF
j_gene: TRBJ1-5; v_gene: TRBV2; CDR3aa: CASSVGNQPQHF
j_gene: TRBJ1-3; v_gene: TRBV5-5; CDR3aa: CASSLEHSGNTIYF
j_gene: TRBJ1-2; v_gene: TRBV9; CDR3aa: CASSLSYGSAVYGYTF
j_gene: TRBJ1-1; v_gene: TRBV21-1; CDR3aa: CASGQGAVEAFF
j_gene: TRBJ1-2; v_gene: TRBV4-1; CDR3aa: CASSQGFGGYGYTF
j_gene: TRBJ2-7; v_gene: TRBV11-2; CDR3aa: CASSLNWGQLAYEQYF
j_gene: TRBJ2-1; v_gene: TRBV25-1; CDR3aa: CASRLAGGTFSEQFF
j_gene: TRBJ1-6; v_gene: TRBV30; CDR3aa: CAWSVLGLQNSPLHF
j_gene: TRBJ2-1; v_gene: TRBV19; CDR3aa: CASSISLSSYNEQFF
j_gene: TRBJ1-1; v_gene: TRBV14; CDR3aa: CASSHVTEEAFF
j_gene: TRBJ2-4; v_gene: TRBV2; CDR3aa: CASSGLGPVGGGRGIQYF
j_gene: TRBJ2-1; v_gene: TRBV30; CDR3aa: CAWSVGTSGASSYNEQFF
j_gene: TRBJ2-2; v_gene: TRBV7-6; CDR3aa: CASSLQFNTGELFF
j_gene: TRBJ2-1; v_gene: TRBV4-2; CDR3aa: CASSQESEQFF
j_gene: TRBJ1-2; v_gene: TRBV6-1; CDR3aa: CASSEALGGSGYTF